This TCR beta chain was recovered during a study of identical twins. The authors used template switching to add a universal primer site and gave cDNA unique molecular identifiers. TCRdb ran MiXCR on the 5' RACE reads and lists one entry per CDR3 protein. This table has a few hundred thousand distinct CDR3 sequences, about 11% appearing once. Findings of the study overall: Surplus twin overlap in beta out-of-frame sequences was less pronounced. In zero-insertion analyses, partial confounding could arise from invariant MAIT and iNKT cells. In monozygotic twins, models underestimated the sharing of out-of-frame TCR alpha.

This clonotype occurred a few times. As yet, its antigen is unknown. V shed 2 bases and J 3 bases; nucleotides not matched to a gene: 10. This CDR3 spans 16 amino acids. Germline CDR1 reads SGHRS; CDR2 reads YFSETQ. The sequencing sample was made of memory T cells sorted from blood. J is TRBJ1-1 and V is TRBV5-1; 7 nucleotides match TRBD1. The TCR comes from a man between 50 and 59 years old in good health. Written as DNA, the CDR3 is TGCGCCAGCAGCTTAGTTGGGCAGGGGGTTTACACTGAAGCTTTCTTT. Translated: CASSLVGQGVYTEAFF.